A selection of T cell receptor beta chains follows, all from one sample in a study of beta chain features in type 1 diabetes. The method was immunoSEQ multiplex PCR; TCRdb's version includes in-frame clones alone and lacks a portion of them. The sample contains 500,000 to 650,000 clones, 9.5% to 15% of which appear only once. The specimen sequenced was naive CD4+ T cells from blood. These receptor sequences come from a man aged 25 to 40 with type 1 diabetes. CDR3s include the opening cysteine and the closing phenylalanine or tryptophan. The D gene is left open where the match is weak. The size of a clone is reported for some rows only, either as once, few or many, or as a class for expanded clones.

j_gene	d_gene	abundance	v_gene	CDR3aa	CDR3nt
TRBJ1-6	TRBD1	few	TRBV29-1	CSAGQGENSPLHF	TGCAGCGCCGGACAGGGTGAGAATTCACCCCTCCACTTT
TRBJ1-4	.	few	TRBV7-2	CASSLTDSSEKLFF	TGTGCCAGCAGCTTAACGGACAGTTCCGAAAAACTGTTTTTT
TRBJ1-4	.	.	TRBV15	CATSRDRVEKLFF	TGTGCCACCAGCAGAGATCGCGTTGAAAAACTGTTTTTT
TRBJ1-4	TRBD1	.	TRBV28	CASSPGQGRNEKLFF	TGTGCCAGCAGTCCCGGACAGGGCCGTAATGAAAAACTGTTTTTT
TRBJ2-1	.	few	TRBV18	CASSPRAGDEQFF	TGTGCCAGCTCACCAAGGGCCGGGGATGAGCAGTTCTTC
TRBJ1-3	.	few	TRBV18	CASSPTRSGNTIYF	TGTGCCAGCTCACCGACCCGCTCTGGAAACACCATATATTTT
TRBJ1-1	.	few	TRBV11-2	CASSLAAYTEAFF	TGTGCCAGCAGCTTAGCTGCGTACACTGAAGCTTTCTTT
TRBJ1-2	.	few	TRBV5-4	CASSFPREGYTF	TGTGCCAGCAGCTTCCCCAGGGAAGGCTACACCTTC
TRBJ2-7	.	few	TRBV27	CASRPFKLAHSYEQYF	TGTGCCAGCAGGCCTTTTAAGCTAGCGCATTCCTACGAGCAGTACTTC
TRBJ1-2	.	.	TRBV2	CASEGEGGALGYGYTF	TGTGCCAGTGAAGGAGAGGGCGGAGCTTTGGGCTATGGCTACACCTTC
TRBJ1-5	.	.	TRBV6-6	CASSLGQHPSNQPQHF	TGTGCCAGCTCTCTCGGACAGCACCCCTCCAATCAGCCCCAGCATTTT
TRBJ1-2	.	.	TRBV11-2	CASSRMDYGYTF	TGTGCCAGCAGCCGTATGGACTATGGCTACACCTTC
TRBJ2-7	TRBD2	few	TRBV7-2	CASSRESGEAEQYF	TGTGCCAGCAGCAGAGAAAGCGGGGAGGCCGAGCAGTACTTC
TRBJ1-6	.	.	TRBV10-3	CAISREGSSYNSPLHF	TGTGCCATCAGTAGAGAGGGAAGCTCCTATAATTCACCCCTCCACTTT
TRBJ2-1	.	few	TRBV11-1	CASTRGGSYNEQFF	TGTGCCAGCACACGGGGAGGCTCCTACAATGAGCAGTTCTTC
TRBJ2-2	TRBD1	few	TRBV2	CASNGQGNPTGELFF	TGTGCCAGCAACGGACAGGGAAACCCCACCGGGGAGCTGTTTTTT
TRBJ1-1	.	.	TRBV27	CASSLTGMNTEAFF	TGTGCCAGCAGTTTAACAGGGATGAACACTGAAGCTTTCTTT
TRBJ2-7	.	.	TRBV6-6	CASSSGPSSYEQYF	TGTGCCAGCAGCTCCGGCCCCAGCTCCTACGAGCAGTACTTC
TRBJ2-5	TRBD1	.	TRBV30	CAFRDSGETQYF	TGTGCCTTTAGGGACAGCGGAGAGACCCAGTACTTC
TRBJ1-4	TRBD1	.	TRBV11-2	CASRRGQVGEKLFF	TGTGCCAGCAGACGAGGACAGGTGGGCGAAAAACTGTTTTTT
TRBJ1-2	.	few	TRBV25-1	CASSERGGDYGYTF	TGTGCCAGCAGTGAACGAGGAGGGGACTATGGCTACACCTTC
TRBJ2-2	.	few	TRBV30	CAWSAGNTGELFF	TGTGCCTGGAGCGCGGGGAACACCGGGGAGCTGTTTTTT
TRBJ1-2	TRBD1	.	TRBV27	CASSRDRNYGYTF	TGTGCCAGCAGTAGGGACAGGAACTATGGCTACACCTTC
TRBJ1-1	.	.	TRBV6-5	CASIDPNTEAFF	TGTGCCAGCATCGACCCGAACACTGAAGCTTTCTTT
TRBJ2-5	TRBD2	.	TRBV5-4	CASSFERGGQETQYF	TGTGCCAGCAGCTTCGAGCGGGGGGGCCAAGAGACCCAGTACTTC
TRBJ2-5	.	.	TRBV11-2	CASSLDAGWEGETQYF	TGTGCCAGCAGCTTAGATGCAGGTTGGGAAGGGGAGACCCAGTACTTC
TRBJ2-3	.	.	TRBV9	CASSKRQITDTQYF	TGTGCCAGCAGCAAGCGACAGATTACAGATACGCAGTATTTT
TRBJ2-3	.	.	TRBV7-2	CASSLVTGGQHDTQYF	TGTGCCAGCAGCTTAGTTACGGGGGGCCAACATGATACGCAGTATTTT
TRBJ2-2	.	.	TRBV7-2	CASSSRGRNTGELFF	TGTGCCAGCAGCTCGAGGGGGAGGAACACCGGGGAGCTGTTTTTT
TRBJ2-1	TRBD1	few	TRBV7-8	CASSSPRRLRTGGNEQFF	TGTGCCAGCAGCTCACCCCGCCGTCTTCGGACAGGGGGAAATGAGCAGTTCTTC
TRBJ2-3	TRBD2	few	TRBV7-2	CASSSGGGDTQYF	TGTGCCAGCAGCTCGGGAGGGGGAGATACGCAGTATTTT
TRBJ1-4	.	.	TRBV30	CAWSVRGEEKLFF	TGTGCCTGGAGTGTACGGGGGGAGGAAAAACTGTTTTTT
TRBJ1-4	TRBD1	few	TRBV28	CASSSSGTGEQKLFF	TGTGCCAGCAGTTCCAGCGGGACAGGGGAGCAAAAACTGTTTTTT
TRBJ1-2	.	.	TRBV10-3	CAIRDNLNYGYTF	TGTGCCATCCGGGACAACCTTAACTATGGCTACACCTTC
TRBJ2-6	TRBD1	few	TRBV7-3	CASSPGQGITGANVLTF	TGTGCCAGCAGCCCTGGACAGGGGATTACTGGGGCCAACGTCCTGACTTTC
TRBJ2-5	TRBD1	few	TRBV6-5	CASSRDRGETQYF	TGTGCCAGCAGCCGGGACAGAGGGGAGACCCAGTACTTC